These 21 T cell receptor beta chains share one sample of origin, sequenced in a study of blood T cell repertoires in COVID-19. Profiling relied on immunoSEQ multiplex PCR, and the TCRdb table lists in-frame clones only, not all of them. The sample lists about 230,000 clones, 65% to 90% seen once, with roughly 12% in the top ten. The sample comprised peripheral blood. Receptor source: a man in his fifties with COVID-19, enrolled during active disease.

The chain couples TRBV5-4 to TRBJ1-4; D may be TRBD1 (5 bases). CDR1 and CDR2 (germline): SGHNT, YYREEE (reference sequence). CDR3 length equals 17 residues. V lost 1 base, J lost 0 bases, and 13 bases lay in between. DNA of the CDR3: TGTGCCAGCAGCTTGACCCCAGACAGAGCAACTAATGAAAAACTGTTTTTT. It encodes CASSLTPDRATNEKLFF.

This chain connects TRBV15 to TRBJ2-3; 9 bases agree with TRBD1. The CDR3 runs 16 residues. V shed 2 bases, J shed 0 bases, and the junction held 3 bases outside the gene matches. Germline V gives CDR1 LNHNV, CDR2 YYDKDF (reference sequence). CDR3 in DNA: TGTGCCACCAGCAGAAGGGGACAGGGTAGCACAGATACGCAGTATTTT. This gives the protein CATSRRGQGSTDTQYF.

J is TRBJ2-7 and V is TRBV19; D not resolved. The CDR3 is 14 amino acids. With 3 bases removed from V and 3 bases from J, the gap between germline ends came to 12 bases. CDR1 and CDR2 (germline): LNHDA, SQIVND (reference sequence). The CDR3 sequence: CASSIRGNNYEQYF. CDR3 DNA sequence: TGTGCCAGTAGTATTCGAGGAAATAACTACGAGCAGTACTTC.

This clone was seen a single time. The gene calls are TRBV15 and TRBJ2-7; 10 nucleotides align to TRBD1. The CDR3 is 14 amino acids. The V segment lost 3 bases and the J segment 3 bases; nucleotides outside the gene matches: 2. Germline V gene sequence: CDR1 LNHNV, CDR2 YYDKDF (reference sequence). The CDR3 DNA sequence: TGTGCCACCAGCAGTTGGGACAGGGGCTACGAGCAGTACTTC. Its translation: CATSSWDRGYEQYF.

The rearrangement joins TRBV10-3 to TRBJ2-7; 8 bases are a match to TRBD1. CDR1 and CDR2 from the germline V gene are ENHRY and SYGVKD. Trimming removed 6 bases from V and 5 bases from J; junction bases left unmatched: 6. There are 13 residues in the CDR3. CDR3 residues: CAISWTGMDEQYF. The CDR3 DNA is TGTGCCATCAGCTGGACAGGGATGGACGAGCAGTACTTC.

This clone was seen just once. This chain joins TRBV11-3 and TRBJ2-7; the match to TRBD2 covers 7 bases. V lost 2 bases to trimming and J lost 2 bases; unmatched junction nucleotides: 15. The CDR3 extends over 18 amino acids. Germline V lookup: CDR1 SGHNT, CDR2 YENEEA. The chain's CDR3 is CASSLTAPPAGYTYEQYF. In nucleotides, the CDR3 is TGTGCCAGCAGCTTAACAGCTCCTCCAGCGGGATACACCTACGAGCAGTACTTC.

This CDR3 reads CAGDIRNTEAFF. The CDR3 coding sequence is TGTGCCGGGGACATTCGGAACACTGAAGCTTTCTTT. J is TRBJ1-1 and V is TRBV30, with D possibly being TRBD1 (6 bases). The germline CDR1 and CDR2 sequences are GTSNPN and SVGIG (reference sequence). CDR3 length: 12 residues. V lost 8 bases to trimming and J lost 1 base, with 11 bases between them.

V gene TRBV7-2 combines with J gene TRBJ2-7; 7 bases are shared with TRBD1. The germline gives CDR1 SGHTA, CDR2 FQGNSA. After removal of 1 base from V and 3 bases from J, the junction contained 6 bases not matched to a gene. CDR3 length equals 15 residues. The CDR3 loop reads CASSLVAGGVYEQYF. The CDR3 nucleotides read TGTGCCAGCAGCTTAGTGGCAGGGGGAGTCTACGAGCAGTACTTC. Variable domain in full (rest from reference TRBV7-2 and TRBJ2-7): GAGVSQSPSNKVTEKGKDVELRCDPISGHTALYWYRQSLGQGLEFLIYFQGNSAPDKSGLPSDRFSAERTGGSVSTLTIQRTQQEDSAVYLCASSLVAGGVYEQYFGPGTRLTVT.

J is TRBJ2-6 and V is TRBV21-1; the table assigns TRBD2, which was not confirmed against the DNA. TRBV21-1 is an annotated pseudogene. This CDR3 region has 17 residues. The CDR3 sequence: CASSPGGPPVGANVLTF. As DNA, the CDR3 is TGTGCCAGCAGCCCGGGGGGACCCCCGGTAGGGGCCAACGTCCTGACTTTC.

The chain uses TRBV28 and TRBJ1-6, with TRBD1 identical over 11 bases. The CDR3 consists of 14 residues. CDR1 is MDHEN, CDR2 SYDVKM, per germline. The trim removed 7 bases at V and 6 bases at J, leaving 2 bases unmatched. CDR3 amino acids: CASTGTGGNSPLHF. CDR3 coding DNA: TGTGCCAGCACCGGGACAGGGGGTAATTCACCCCTCCACTTT.

The J gene is TRBJ2-1, the V gene TRBV19; no firm D call. V was shortened by 5 bases and J by 7 bases, with 12 bases between the two germline ends. Germline CDR1 and CDR2: LNHDA and SQIVND (reference sequence). The CDR3 is made up of 13 amino acids. The CDR3 reads CASSDQASNEQFF. The CDR3 DNA sequence: TGTGCCAGTAGTGACCAAGCGTCAAATGAGCAGTTCTTC.

The chain recombines TRBV15 with TRBJ2-7; possibly TRBD1 for D (6 bases). The germline gives CDR1 LNHNV, CDR2 YYDKDF (reference sequence). The CDR3 is made up of 13 amino acids. V dropped 9 bases and J dropped 4 bases, with 16 bases sitting between them. CDR3 sequence: CATSGGQTYEQYF. The CDR3 DNA reads TGTGCCACTTCGGGCGGACAGACTTACGAGCAGTACTTC.

Only one count was recorded for this clone. V and J are TRBV2 and TRBJ1-3, with D perhaps matching TRBD1 (6 bases). Trimming left V 6 bases short and J 0 bases short, with 12 bases between. The germline V gene encodes CDR1 SNHLY and CDR2 FYNNEI. This CDR3 spans 15 amino acids. This chain's CDR3 is CASRAGQLSGNTIYF. Here the CDR3 DNA reads TGTGCCAGCAGGGCAGGACAGCTCTCTGGAAACACCATATATTTT. Combining the CDR3 with reference TRBV2 and TRBJ1-3 gives the whole variable domain EPEVTQTPSHQVTQMGQEVILRCVPISNHLYFYWYRQILGQKVEFLVSFYNNEISEKSEIFDDQFSVERPDGSNFTLKIRSTKLEDSAMYFCASRAGQLSGNTIYFGEGSWLTVV.

The chain has TRBV4-3 and TRBJ1-4; TRBD1 matches at 7 bases. The CDR3 extends over 16 amino acids. CDR1 is LGHNA, CDR2 YSLEER, per germline. The V segment lost 0 bases and the J segment 4 bases; nucleotides outside the gene matches: 5. The CDR3 DNA reads as TGCGCCAGCAGCCAAGATCCGACAGGGAGTAATGAAAAACTGTTTTTT. It yields the protein CASSQDPTGSNEKLFF.

The V and J genes are TRBV29-1 and TRBJ2-3; TRBD1 might be the D (6 bases). Trimming cost V 6 bases and J 3 bases, with 25 bases left between them. CDR3 length: 17 residues. The germline gives CDR1 SQVTM, CDR2 ANQGSEA. CDR3 region: CSVAGSRGDGATDTQYF. The DNA for the CDR3 is TGCAGCGTGGCGGGTTCCAGGGGCGACGGTGCTACAGATACGCAGTATTTT.

The chain couples TRBV30 to TRBJ2-7; 7 nucleotides line up with TRBD2. This CDR3 has 14 amino acids. Trimming removed 0 bases from V and 0 bases from J; junction bases left unmatched: 2. The germline V gene encodes CDR1 GTSNPN and CDR2 SVGIG (reference sequence). The CDR3 spells CAWSVGGGSYEQYF. In DNA form, the CDR3 reads TGTGCCTGGAGTGTTGGCGGGGGCTCCTACGAGCAGTACTTC.

The chain combines TRBV5-1 with TRBJ1-1, with D tentatively TRBD1 (5 bases). The germline V gene encodes CDR1 SGHRS and CDR2 YFSETQ. The CDR3 consists of 12 residues. Trimming took 0 bases from V and 11 from J, leaving 11 bases between them. CDR3 protein: CASSLAGGFAFF. The CDR3, as DNA: TGCGCCAGCAGCTTGGCGGGGGGGTTTGCTTTCTTT. Variable domain in full (rest from reference TRBV5-1 and TRBJ1-1): KAGVTQTPRYLIKTRGQQVTLSCSPISGHRSVSWYQQTPGQGLQFLFEYFSETQRNKGNFPGRFSGRQFSNSRSEMNVSTLELGDSALYLCASSLAGGFAFFGQGTRLTVV.

This chain uses TRBV5-6 with TRBJ2-7; no reliable D call. V lost 0 bases to trimming and J lost 3 bases, with 13 bases between them. The CDR3 has 15 residues. Germline loops: CDR1 SGHDT, CDR2 YYEEEE. The DNA for the CDR3 is TGTGCCAGCAGCTTGGGGTCCAGTTCCCTCTACGAGCAGTACTTC. Its protein product is CASSLGSSSLYEQYF.

This chain uses TRBV10-3 with TRBJ2-5, with a weak D call TRBD1 (6 bases). CDR1 is ENHRY, CDR2 SYGVKD, per germline. Trimming cost V 1 base and J 1 base, with 13 bases left between them. The CDR3 loop spans 16 amino acids. CDR3 nucleotides: TGTGCCATCAGTGAGTTAGGGGCAGGGGCCCAAGAGACCCAGTACTTC. Residues: CAISELGAGAQETQYF.

This chain uses TRBV7-2 with TRBJ2-7; 8 bases match TRBD2. Unmatched junction bases numbered 5, after V lost 2 bases and J lost 5 bases. The CDR3 contains 14 residues. Germline values: CDR1 SGHTA, CDR2 FQGNSA. CDR3 region: CASSLSRTSNEQYF. The CDR3 coding sequence is TGTGCCAGCAGCTTATCGAGGACTAGCAACGAGCAGTACTTC. Combining the CDR3 with reference TRBV7-2 and TRBJ2-7 gives the whole variable domain GAGVSQSPSNKVTEKGKDVELRCDPISGHTALYWYRQSLGQGLEFLIYFQGNSAPDKSGLPSDRFSAERTGGSVSTLTIQRTQQEDSAVYLCASSLSRTSNEQYFGPGTRLTVT.

This rearrangement joins TRBV6-1 to TRBJ1-5, with D unresolved. The germline V gene has CDR1 MNHNS and CDR2 SASEGT. The CDR3 is 17 amino acids. Trimming left V 1 base short and J 7 bases short, with 20 bases between. The CDR3 loop reads CASSEGWAGEAGQPQHF. CDR3 sequence (DNA): TGTGCCAGCAGTGAAGGATGGGCAGGTGAAGCGGGACAGCCCCAGCATTTT.